This TCR beta chain was sequenced in a study of T cell repertoires in cytomegalovirus infection. Study summary: It was the public TCR beta signatures that indicated both CMV infection and matching HLA type. Broader study findings: The study found HLA-C-restricted CMV-specific TCR beta clonotypes dominating the ex vivo response. Cumulative public TCR beta family frequency identified carriers of CMV plus the relevant HLA.

This clonotype was recorded at least ten times. What it binds is not known. V was shortened by 7 bases and J by 5 bases, with 12 bases between the two germline ends. The CDR3 has 14 amino acids. One entry per CDR3 protein results from TCRdb running MiXCR on the reads. The table shows around 280,000 distinct CDR3 sequences, with roughly a tenth occurring only once. The receptor's source is a human donor in good health (CMV status not recorded). Some clones in this sample may be carry-over from other donors' samples. The J gene is TRBJ1-6, the V gene TRBV12-3 or TRBV12-4; D is uncertain. The sequenced material came from PBMCs. CDR3 region: CASKIGLDNSPLHF. The CDR3 nucleotides read TGTGCCAGCAAGATAGGGCTCGATAATTCACCCCTCCACTTT.